These 19 T cell receptor beta chains originate from one sample sequenced in a study of shared clonotypes between healthy human individuals. Method: immunoSEQ multiplex PCR; TCRdb's copy keeps in-frame clones and lacks some. The data hold approximately 500,000 clones, with 90% to 97% observed a single time. Sequencing was carried out using naive CD4+ T cells sorted from blood. Subset of the sample: CD45RA+ positively selected. These TCRs come from a woman aged 30 to 39 in good health.

V and J are TRBV27 and TRBJ1-4, with TRBD1 matching 8 bases. The V gene's germline CDR1 is MNHEY and CDR2 SMNVEV (reference sequence). There are 14 residues in the CDR3. J was trimmed by 3 bases and V by 5 bases; bases with no gene match: 2. CDR3 nucleotide sequence: TGTGCCAGCAGTAAGACAGGGGCTAATGAAAAACTGTTTTTT. The encoded protein is CASSKTGANEKLFF. Complete variable domain (other parts from reference TRBV27 and TRBJ1-4): EAQVTQNPRYLITVTGKKLTVTCSQNMNHEYMSWYRQDPGLGLRQIYYSMNVEVTDKGDVPEGYKVSRKEKRNFPLILESPSPNQTSLYFCASSKTGANEKLFFGSGTQLSVL.

This chain joins TRBV19 and TRBJ1-6, with 9 bases identical to TRBD1. The V segment lost 9 bases and the J segment 9 bases; nucleotides outside the gene matches: 12. The CDR3 is made up of 15 amino acids. Germline V gives CDR1 LNHDA, CDR2 SQIVND (reference sequence). This CDR3 reads CASGPTGTGISPLHF. For the CDR3, the DNA is TGTGCCAGCGGCCCAACCGGGACAGGGATTTCACCCCTCCACTTT.

The chain uses TRBV7-2 and TRBJ2-1, with D perhaps matching TRBD2 (6 bases). This CDR3 comprises 12 residues. Looked up from germline, CDR1 is SGHTA and CDR2 is FQGNSA. V was clipped by 6 bases and J by 10 bases, with 13 bases between them. The CDR3 DNA is TGTGCCAGCAGATGGGACTCTCGAGAGCAGTTCTTC. This codes for CASRWDSREQFF.

The rearrangement uses TRBV7-1 and TRBJ2-1; 9 nucleotides line up with TRBD2. TRBV7-1 is identified as an open reading frame with a role that is uncertain. V lost 3 bases and J lost 9; bases outside the gene matches: 12. CDR3 length: 16 amino acids. CDR3 coding DNA: TGTGCCAGCAGCTCCCCTAGCGGGAACCTCTACGGTGAGCAGTTCTTC. It yields the protein CASSSPSGNLYGEQFF.

The rearrangement uses TRBV9 and TRBJ1-2; perhaps TRBD1 as D (5 bases). Germline values: CDR1 SGDLS, CDR2 YYNGEE. The CDR3 contains 14 residues. Deletions cut 4 bases from V and 7 bases from J, with 17 bases between. Written as DNA, the CDR3 is TGTGCCAGCAGCCTAGACTCGGGACTTTCTGGCTACACCTTC. Translation gives CASSLDSGLSGYTF.

This rearrangement joins TRBV28 to TRBJ1-5, with a possible D match to TRBD1 (5 bases). In germline, CDR1 is MDHEN, CDR2 SYDVKM. The CDR3 covers 14 residues. V was shortened by 10 bases and J by 3 bases, with 16 bases between the two germline ends. The DNA for the CDR3 is TGTGCCACCTACCTCCACAGGCTCAATCAGCCCCAGCATTTT. It encodes CATYLHRLNQPQHF.

The chain links TRBV6-1 to TRBJ1-2, with D possibly TRBD1 on 6 matching bases. Germline-derived CDR1 and CDR2 are MNHNS and SASEGT. Trimming left V 7 bases short and J 8 bases short, with 17 bases between. This CDR3 region has 13 residues. The CDR3 nucleotides read TGTGCCAGCACCGGGCTGGACAGTCACGGCTACACCTTC. Its protein product is CASTGLDSHGYTF.

The DNA for the CDR3 is TGTGCCAGCAGGGGACAGGGTGACGGCGGGGAGCTGTTTTTT. Protein sequence: CASRGQGDGGELFF. V gene TRBV25-1 combines with J gene TRBJ2-2, with 9 bases aligning to TRBD1. The germline V gene has CDR1 MGHDK and CDR2 SYGVNS. The CDR3 length is 14 residues. V trimming: 6 bases; J trimming: 7 bases; junction bases outside the gene matches: 6.

The chain carries TRBV7-6 and TRBJ2-7; 8 bases agree with TRBD2. Germline lookup yields CDR1 SGHVS and CDR2 FNYEAQ. The CDR3 has 18 amino acids. Trimming at V came to 5 bases and at J to 5 bases, leaving 20 bases not matched to a gene. The CDR3 reads CASSRIIGGTSARNEQYF. The CDR3 DNA follows: TGTGCCAGCAGCCGAATTATAGGGGGGACTAGTGCCAGAAACGAGCAGTACTTC.

The rearrangement uses TRBV7-3 and TRBJ2-4, with D possibly matching TRBD2 (6 bases). Trimming shortened V by 5 bases and J by 6 bases, and 11 bases separated the two germline ends. Germline V CDR1 and CDR2: SGHTA, FQGTGA. The CDR3 runs 13 residues. CDR3 coding DNA: TGTGCCAGCAGCACGGGGGAGTTAAACATTCAGTACTTC. As protein: CASSTGELNIQYF.

The CDR3 sequence is CASSVTSGKTGELFF. Here the CDR3 DNA reads TGTGCCAGCAGTGTCACTAGCGGGAAAACCGGGGAGCTGTTTTTT. The chain links TRBV6-4 to TRBJ2-2; 10 bases agree with TRBD2. This CDR3 is built from 15 residues. V dropped 4 bases and J dropped 5; count of bases not matched to a gene: 4. The V gene's germline CDR1 is MRHNA and CDR2 SNTAGT.

The V and J genes are TRBV7-8 and TRBJ2-7; 10 nucleotides agree with TRBD2. The V gene end was trimmed by 8 bases and the J gene end by 1 base; junction bases not matched to a gene: 5. CDR3 length: 14 amino acids. Germline CDR1 and CDR2: SGHVS and FQNEAQ. The CDR3 DNA follows: TGTGCCAGCTCTAGCGGGAGTCCATCCTACGAGCAGTACTTC. It codes for CASSSGSPSYEQYF.

V usage is TRBV5-4 and J usage is TRBJ1-2; no reliable D call. Trimming took off 4 bases at V and 8 bases at J, with 18 bases between the two ends. Germline values: CDR1 SGHNT, CDR2 YYREEE (reference sequence). The CDR3 spans 14 residues. The CDR3 here is CASSTPGQPLGYTF. CDR3 sequence (DNA): TGTGCCAGCAGCACCCCCGGGCAACCTCTAGGCTACACCTTC.

The rearrangement links TRBV19 to TRBJ2-1; 9 bases are a match to TRBD2. CDR1 and CDR2 from the germline V gene are LNHDA and SQIVND (reference sequence). This CDR3 has 16 residues. V was clipped by 4 bases and J by 0 bases; unmatched bases: 4. The CDR3 DNA reads TGTGCCAGTAGTAGACTAGCGGAAAGCTCCTACAATGAGCAGTTCTTC. It specifies CASSRLAESSYNEQFF. The full variable domain, in which reference TRBV19 and TRBJ2-1 provide the parts outside the CDR3, is DGGITQSPKYLFRKEGQNVTLSCEQNLNHDAMYWYRQDPGQGLRLIYYSQIVNDFQKGDIAEGYSVSREKKESFPLTVTSAQKNPTAFYLCASSRLAESSYNEQFFGPGTRLTVL.

The chain uses TRBV23-1 and TRBJ2-5; unclear D gene. The end of the DNA fits TRBJ2-7 better, so the J call may be wrong. TRBV23-1 is placed among ORFs of uncertain function. The CDR3 runs to 16 residues. DNA of the CDR3: TGCGCCAGCAGTCAATCTTCCGGGTTCTGGAACTACGAGCAGTACTTC. It yields the protein CASSQSSGFWNYEQYF.

The chain recombines TRBV5-1 with TRBJ2-7, with 13 nucleotides matching TRBD2. With 3 bases clipped from V and 0 bases from J, the junction kept 9 bases outside the gene matches. The length of the CDR3 is 18 residues. CDR1 is SGHRS and CDR2 is YFSETQ in the germline V gene. The CDR3 reads CASSSPRTSGSYSYEQYF. The DNA for the CDR3 is TGCGCCAGCAGCTCGCCCAGGACTAGCGGGAGCTACTCCTACGAGCAGTACTTC.

The V and J genes are TRBV30 and TRBJ2-3; D gene ambiguous. The CDR3 has 16 residues. CDR1 and CDR2 (germline): GTSNPN, SVGIG (reference sequence). V was pared by 0 bases and J by 1 base, with 14 bases between. The CDR3, as DNA: TGTGCCTGGAGTGTACACAGTTCGCTCCGCACAGATACGCAGTATTTT. It translates to CAWSVHSSLRTDTQYF. Full variable domain (rest looked up from reference TRBV30 and TRBJ2-3): SQTIHQWPATLVQPVGSPLSLECTVEGTSNPNLYWYRQAAGRGLQLLFYSVGIGQISSEVPQNLSASRPQDRQFILSSKKLLLSDSGFYLCAWSVHSSLRTDTQYFGPGTRLTVL.

The chain joins TRBV10-3 to TRBJ2-7; 7 bases line up with TRBD2. Per the germline V gene, CDR1 is ENHRY and CDR2 is SYGVKD. The length of the CDR3 is 14 residues. J was trimmed by 3 bases and V by 3 bases; bases with no gene match: 5. The CDR3 loop reads CAISEAGTFYEQYF. The CDR3 DNA follows: TGTGCCATCAGTGAAGCGGGAACGTTCTACGAGCAGTACTTC.

Details on this clone: This specimen includes other DNA sequences encoding the same CDR3. The chain is built from TRBV28 and TRBJ2-7; no clear D. CDR3 length: 12 residues. The germline V gene encodes CDR1 MDHEN and CDR2 SYDVKM. V shed 4 bases and J shed 0 bases, with 4 bases lying between them. The CDR3 sequence is CASSSSSYEQYF. The CDR3 coding sequence is TGTGCCAGCAGTTCCTCCTCCTACGAGCAGTACTTC. The full variable domain, completed using reference TRBV28 and TRBJ2-7, is DVKVTQSSRYLVKRTGEKVFLECVQDMDHENMFWYRQDPGLGLRLIYFSYDVKMKEKGDIPEGYSVSREKKERFSLILESASTNQTSMYLCASSSSSYEQYFGPGTRLTVT.